In this sample, the clone carrying this T cell receptor beta chain turned up a few times. Its cognate antigen is unknown. This sample also contains other DNA sequences that code for the same CDR3. CDR3 size: 12 residues. CDR1 and CDR2 (germline): MNHNS, SASEGT. Trimming cost V 6 bases and J 7 bases, with 7 bases left between them. Primers: 60 Vbeta forward and 13 Jbeta reverse. TCRdb keeps only in-frame clones here, not all; method: immunoSEQ multiplex PCR. The sample yields about 160,000 clones, roughly 70% seen once. This specimen comes from a study of cytomegalovirus exposure and HLA in healthy donors. General observations from the study: TCR beta V- and J-gene trimming was later associated with a missense DCLRE1C variant.

The sample consisted of PBMCs. This TCR was sampled from a woman aged 45 to 65 in good health and CMV-seropositive. The J gene is TRBJ1-6, the V gene TRBV6-1; maybe TRBD1 (5 bases). CDR3 nucleotides: TGTGCCAGCAGGGAGGGGAATTCACCCCTCCACTTT. This gives the protein CASREGNSPLHF.